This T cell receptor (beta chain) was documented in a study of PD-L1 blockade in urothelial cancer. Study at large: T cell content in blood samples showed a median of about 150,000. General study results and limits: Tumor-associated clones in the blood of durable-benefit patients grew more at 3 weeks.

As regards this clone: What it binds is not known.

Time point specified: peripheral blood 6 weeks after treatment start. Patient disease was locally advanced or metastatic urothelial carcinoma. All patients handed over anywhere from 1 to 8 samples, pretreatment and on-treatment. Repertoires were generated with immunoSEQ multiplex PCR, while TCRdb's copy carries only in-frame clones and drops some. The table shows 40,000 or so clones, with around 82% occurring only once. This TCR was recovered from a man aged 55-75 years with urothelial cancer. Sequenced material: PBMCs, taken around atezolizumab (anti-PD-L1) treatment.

The CDR3 bases are TGTGCCAGCAGCGAAGGGGGCGGGGGGGGCGCAGATACGCAGTATTTT. Translated: CASSEGGGGGADTQYF. V and J are TRBV11-3 and TRBJ2-3; 9 positions agree with TRBD2. The CDR3 loop spans 16 amino acids. The V segment lost 5 bases and the J segment 4 bases; nucleotides outside the gene matches: 10. Per germline, CDR1 SGHNT and CDR2 YENEEA. Full variable domain (outside the CDR3, taken from reference TRBV11-3 and TRBJ2-3): EAGVVQSPRYKIIEKKQPVAFWCNPISGHNTLYWYLQNLGQGPELLIRYENEEAVDDSQLPKDRFSAERLKGVDSTLKIQPAELGDSAVYLCASSEGGGGGADTQYFGPGTRLTVL.